This T cell receptor beta chain was found in a study of cytomegalovirus exposure and HLA in healthy donors. Study-wide findings and caveats: Previous analysis showed most TCR beta V segments were productive about 87% or about 30% of the time. The authors enumerated roughly 160 TCR beta chains as linked to cytomegalovirus.

The PCR was carried out with 60 Vbeta primers and 13 Jbeta primers. Only in-frame clones appear in the TCRdb table, and some are missing; sequencing was by immunoSEQ multiplex PCR. The table lists approximately 150,000 clones, about four fifths of them singletons. About this clone itself: The antigen is not known.

This clonotype was sampled from a man aged 50 or older in good health and CMV-seropositive. Source material: PBMCs.

CDR3 amino acids: CASSEFETGANEKLFF. CDR3 coding DNA: TGCGCCAGCAGTGAGTTTGAGACAGGGGCAAATGAAAAACTGTTTTTT. The chain uses TRBV10-2 and TRBJ1-4, with TRBD1 identical over 8 bases. This CDR3 region has 16 residues. Germline CDR1 and CDR2: WSHSY and SAAADI. V lost 1 base to trimming and J lost 5 bases; unmatched junction nucleotides: 6.